The clone carrying this T cell receptor beta chain was recorded once. The data derive from a study of CD8+ T cells in alopecia areata. Reverse transcribed after extraction, RNA yielded cDNA as the sequencing template. Sequencing used immunoSEQ multiplex PCR; TCRdb keeps in-frame clones, though not all of them. Of 110,000 to 150,000 clones listed, roughly 64% are singletons. CDR1 is MNHEY and CDR2 is SVGAGI in the germline V gene. The V gene lost 5 bases and the J gene lost 4 bases, with 11 bases spanning the gap. CDR3 length: 13 residues. This rearrangement joins TRBV6-5 to TRBJ1-2; tentative D call: TRBD1 (5 bases). The sequences come from CD4+ T cells sorted from blood, collected at week 0. The sequence was collected from a human donor with alopecia areata. The CDR3 coding sequence is TGTGCCAGCAGTAGGGACGGCGTCTATGGCTACACCTTC. Residues: CASSRDGVYGYTF.